Below are 3 T cell receptor beta chains sequenced from a single sample in a study of cytotoxic CD8 clonotypes in ibrutinib-treated CLL. Using immunoSEQ multiplex PCR, the repertoire was profiled, and TCRdb retains in-frame clones only, with some absent. The sample gives approximately 100,000 clones, around 80% of which show up once; about 32% is in the top ten. Here the sequenced sample was PBMCs, taken after 12 months of ibrutinib treatment. These receptors all come from a human donor with chronic lymphocytic leukemia.

The genes are TRBV2 and TRBJ1-1; 7 bases map to TRBD1. There are 15 residues in the CDR3. V gave up 8 bases and J gave up 1 base; unmatched junction bases: 10. CDR1 SNHLY and CDR2 FYNNEI come from the germline V gene. Written as DNA, the CDR3 is TGTGCCAGCTCCAAGGGGGCAGGGGAGAACACTGAAGCTTTCTTT. The encoded protein is CASSKGAGENTEAFF.

This chain connects TRBV6-1 to TRBJ1-3; no reliable D call. The CDR3 runs 15 residues. V dropped 2 bases and J dropped 4 bases, with 12 bases sitting between them. Per germline, CDR1 MNHNS and CDR2 SASEGT. The CDR3 region is CASSESTASGNTIYF. The CDR3 coding sequence is TGTGCCAGCAGTGAATCTACAGCGTCCGGAAACACCATATATTTT.

The chain links TRBV28 to TRBJ1-6, with D possibly being TRBD1 (5 bases). Germline CDR1 is MDHEN and CDR2 is SYDVKM. The CDR3 has 16 amino acids. V gave up 9 bases and J gave up 10 bases, with 25 bases separating them. CDR3 nucleotides: TGTGCCAGTCTATCAATCAGGGAAGAAAAGGTATCACCCCTCCACTTT. It is translated as CASLSIREEKVSPLHF.